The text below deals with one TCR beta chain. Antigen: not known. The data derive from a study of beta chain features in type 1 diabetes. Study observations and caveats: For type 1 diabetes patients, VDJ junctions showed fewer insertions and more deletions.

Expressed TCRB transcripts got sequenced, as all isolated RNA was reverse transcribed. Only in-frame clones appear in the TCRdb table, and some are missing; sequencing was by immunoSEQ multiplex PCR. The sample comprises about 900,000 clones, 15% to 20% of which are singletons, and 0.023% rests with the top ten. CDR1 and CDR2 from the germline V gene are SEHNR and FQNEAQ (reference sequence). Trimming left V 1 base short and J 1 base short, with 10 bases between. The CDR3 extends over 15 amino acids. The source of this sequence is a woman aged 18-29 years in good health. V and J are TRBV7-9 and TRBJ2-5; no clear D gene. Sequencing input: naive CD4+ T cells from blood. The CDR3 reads CASSLGRLLQETQYF. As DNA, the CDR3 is TGTGCCAGCAGCTTAGGTCGACTGCTCCAAGAGACCCAGTACTTC.